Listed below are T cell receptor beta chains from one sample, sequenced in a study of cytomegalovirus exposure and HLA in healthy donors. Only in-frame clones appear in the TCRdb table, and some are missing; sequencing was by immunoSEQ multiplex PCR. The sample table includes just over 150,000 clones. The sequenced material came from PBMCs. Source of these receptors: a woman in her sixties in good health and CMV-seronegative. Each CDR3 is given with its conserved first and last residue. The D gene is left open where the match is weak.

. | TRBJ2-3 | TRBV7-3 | TGTGCCAGCAGCCCCCCGGGGGCAGATACGCAGTATTTT | CASSPPGADTQYF
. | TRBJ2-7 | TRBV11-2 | TGTGCCAGCAGCCCTAGCAATTTGGTCCTCTCCTACGAGCAGTACTTC | CASSPSNLVLSYEQYF
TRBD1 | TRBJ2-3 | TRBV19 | TGTGCCAGTACACTACAGGGGGCGGTGTCAGATACGCAGTATTTT | CASTLQGAVSDTQYF
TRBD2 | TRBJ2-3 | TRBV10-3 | TGTGCCATCAGCTCCTTACTAGCGGCCACAGATACGCAGTATTTT | CAISSLLAATDTQYF
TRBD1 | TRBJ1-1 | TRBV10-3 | TGTGCCATCAGTGAGTCGAGGACAGGGGGTACTGAAGCTTTCTTT | CAISESRTGGTEAFF
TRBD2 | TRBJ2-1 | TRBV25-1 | TGTGCCAGCAGAGTAAGCGGGGCCTACAATGAGCAGTTCTTC | CASRVSGAYNEQFF
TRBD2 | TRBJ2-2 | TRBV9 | TGTGCCAGCAGCGTAGTGGGCGGGGGGGCTAGCACCGGGGAGCTGTTTTTT | CASSVVGGGASTGELFF
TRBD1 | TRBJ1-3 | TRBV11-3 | TGTGCCAGCAGCCCCGGGACAGGGAATGGAAACACCATATATTTT | CASSPGTGNGNTIYF
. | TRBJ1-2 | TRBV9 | TGTGCCAGCAGCGTAGGTCAGGGGCTATATGGCTACACCTTC | CASSVGQGLYGYTF
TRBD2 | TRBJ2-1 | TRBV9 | TGTGCCAGCAGCGTAGCTGCCGGGACTAGCGGGAGGGCCGCGCAGTTCTTC | CASSVAAGTSGRAAQFF
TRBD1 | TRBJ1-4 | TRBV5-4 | TGTGCCAGCAGCGTTTCAGGGGGCCTTTTGGAAAAACTGTTTTTT | CASSVSGGLLEKLFF
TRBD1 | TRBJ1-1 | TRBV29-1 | TGCAGCGTTGCGACAGGGGCGAACACTGAAGCTTTCTTT | CSVATGANTEAFF
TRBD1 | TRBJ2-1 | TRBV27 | TGTGCCAGCAGCATAAACAGGGGATCGCGGTACAATGAGCAGTTCTTC | CASSINRGSRYNEQFF
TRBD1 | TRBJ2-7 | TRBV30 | TGTGCCTGTTACTTCTCCGGGACAGCCCCCTACGAGCAGTACTTC | CACYFSGTAPYEQYF
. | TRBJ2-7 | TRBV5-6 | TGTGCCAGCAGTTCGGGGGGCGTGTACGAGCAGTACTTC | CASSSGGVYEQYF
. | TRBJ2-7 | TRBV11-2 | TGTGCCAGCAGCGAACTTGTGGAGGAGCAGTACTTC | CASSELVEEQYF
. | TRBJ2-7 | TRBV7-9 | TGTGCCAGCTCTCCCCAATGGAGAACCTACGAGCAGTACTTC | CASSPQWRTYEQYF
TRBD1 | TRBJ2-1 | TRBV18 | TGTGCCAGCTCCTGGGACAGGGGTACCAATGAGCAGTTCTTC | CASSWDRGTNEQFF
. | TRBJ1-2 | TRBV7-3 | TGTGCCAGCAGCCGCGGAACAGGGTCGAGCTCCTTCGGCTACACCTTC | CASSRGTGSSSFGYTF
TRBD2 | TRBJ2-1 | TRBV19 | TGTGCCAGTAATGGCAGGACTAGTTTCTCCTACAATGAGCAGTTCTTC | CASNGRTSFSYNEQFF
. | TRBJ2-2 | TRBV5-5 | TGTGCCAGCATCTGGACAAGCACCGGGGAGCTGTTTTTT | CASIWTSTGELFF
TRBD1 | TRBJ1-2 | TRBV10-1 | TGCGCCAGCAGCGCCGGGACAGGGGATGGCTACACCTTC | CASSAGTGDGYTF
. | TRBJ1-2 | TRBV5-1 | TGCGCCAGCACCTACGAAAACGGGGGTATCTATGGCTACACCTTC | CASTYENGGIYGYTF
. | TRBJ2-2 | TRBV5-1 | TGCGCCAGCAGCTGGTCTGGTCGCGGAGCCGGGGAGCTGTTTTTT | CASSWSGRGAGELFF
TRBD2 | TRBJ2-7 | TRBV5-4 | TGTGCCAGCAGCTTGAGTATGCGCGGGAGCTCCTACGAGCAGTACTTC | CASSLSMRGSSYEQYF
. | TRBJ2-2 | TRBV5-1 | TGCGCCAGCAGCTTGTTCGGGAAAGGAACCGGGGAGCTGTTTTTT | CASSLFGKGTGELFF
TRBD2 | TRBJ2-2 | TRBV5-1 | TGCGCCAGCAGCTTCGAAGGGCGGGGGGCCGGGGAGCTGTTTTTT | CASSFEGRGAGELFF
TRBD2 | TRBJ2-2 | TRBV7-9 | TGTGCCAGCAGCTCTCCTAGCGGGGGTCGCACCGGGGAGCTGTTTTTT | CASSSPSGGRTGELFF
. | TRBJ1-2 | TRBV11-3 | TGTGCCAGCAGCTTACCCGGGGTCAGGACCCAGTATGGCTACACCTTC | CASSLPGVRTQYGYTF
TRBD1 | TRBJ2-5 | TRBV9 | TGTGCCAGCAGCGTAGAACCGGGACAGAAAGAGACCCAGTACTTC | CASSVEPGQKETQYF
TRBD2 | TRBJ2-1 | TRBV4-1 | TGCGCCAGCAGCCAAGATCAGAGGGACTATTTCAATGAGCAGTTCTTC | CASSQDQRDYFNEQFF
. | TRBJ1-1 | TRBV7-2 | TGTGCCAGCAGCCCAAGCTCGGGACAGAACACTGAAGCTTTCTTT | CASSPSSGQNTEAFF
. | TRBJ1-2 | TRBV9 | TGTGCCAGCAGCGACACAGGGCTGGGCGGCTACACCTTC | CASSDTGLGGYTF
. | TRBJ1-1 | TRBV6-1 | TGTGCCAGCAGTGTGTGGGGTTGGGGCATGAACACTGAAGCTTTCTTT | CASSVWGWGMNTEAFF
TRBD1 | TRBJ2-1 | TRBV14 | TGTGCCAGCAGACGATCGACAGGGGGCTACAATGAGCAGTTCTTC | CASRRSTGGYNEQFF
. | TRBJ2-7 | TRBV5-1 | TGCGCCAGCAGCCAGGGACTGGGAGCCTACGAGCAGTACTTC | CASSQGLGAYEQYF
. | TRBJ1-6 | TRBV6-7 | TGTGCCAGCAGTTACTCGAGCCACGCGGGTTCACCCCTCCACTTT | CASSYSSHAGSPLHF
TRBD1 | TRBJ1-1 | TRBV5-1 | TGCGCCAGCAGCTTGGCTAGGGGGCGCGGGGACACTGAAGCTTTCTTT | CASSLARGRGDTEAFF
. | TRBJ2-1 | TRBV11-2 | TGTGCCAGCAGCTTATCAGGGGAGGGCTACAATGAGCAGTTCTTC | CASSLSGEGYNEQFF
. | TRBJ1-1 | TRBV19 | TGTGCCAGTAGACAGAACCTACGAACTGAAGCTTTCTTT | CASRQNLRTEAFF
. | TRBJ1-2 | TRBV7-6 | TGTGCCAGCAGCTTATCACAGACTAATTCTTATGGCTACACCTTC | CASSLSQTNSYGYTF